This T cell receptor (beta chain) was documented in a study of siplizumab effects on memory and regulatory T cells. The germline V gene has CDR1 LGHNA and CDR2 YNFKEQ. The V gene end was trimmed by 0 bases and the J gene end by 8 bases; junction bases not matched to a gene: 11. This CDR3 region has 17 residues. Only in-frame clones appear in the TCRdb table, and some are missing; sequencing was by immunoSEQ multiplex PCR. This repertoire shows over 65,000 clones, approximately 95% found once; its top ten account for around 20%. The gene calls are TRBV4-2 and TRBJ2-1; 9 bases fit TRBD2. This sequence originates from a human donor in good health. Material: CD8+ T cells sorted from blood. Here the CDR3 DNA reads TGTGCCAGCAGCCAAGATCCTGGCGGGAGGGCCGTAGATGAGCAGTTCTTC. It yields the protein CASSQDPGGRAVDEQFF.